Listed here are 5 T cell receptor beta chains from one sample, sequenced in a study of T cells in Graves' hyperthyroidism and ophthalmopathy. RNA transcripts gave rise to amplified TCR beta CDR3 regions. HTBI primers drove first-round RT-PCR of the TCR CDR3. Via MiXCR, TCRdb re-called the multiplex PCR reads, giving one row per CDR3 protein. Here the sample spans roughly 130,000 distinct CDR3 sequences, about 20% being singletons. Sequencing was done on a sample of blood. These TCRs come from a woman aged 50 to 60 with Graves' hyperthyroidism that later progressed to Graves' ophthalmopathy.

This clonotype was recorded many times. The chain has TRBV6-1 and TRBJ2-5; TRBD2 agrees at 10 bases. The CDR3 loop spans 15 amino acids. From germline, CDR1 is MNHNS and CDR2 SASEGT. J was trimmed by 6 bases and V by 6 bases; bases with no gene match: 10. The CDR3 DNA reads as TGTGCCAGCAGCTGGGCTAGCGGGAGTCAAAAGACCCAGTACTTC. Encoded protein: CASSWASGSQKTQYF.

This chain connects TRBV7-9 to TRBJ2-6; 7 bases agree with TRBD1. Germline lookup yields CDR1 SEHNR and CDR2 FQNEAQ (reference sequence). V was pared by 6 bases and J by 0 bases, with 8 bases of the junction left unmatched. The CDR3 is 17 amino acids. The CDR3: CASSYTGASSGANVLTF. The CDR3 bases are TGTGCCAGCAGTTATACAGGGGCGAGCTCTGGGGCCAACGTCCTGACTTTC.

The chain carries TRBV2 and TRBJ2-3, with 11 bases matching TRBD2. V gave up 6 bases and J gave up 8 bases; unmatched junction bases: 10. The CDR3 has 15 residues. Germline assignment: CDR1 SNHLY and CDR2 FYNNEI. In DNA form, the CDR3 reads TGTGCCAGCAGCCGAAATAGCGGGAGGGCTAGTACGCAGTATTTT. It encodes CASSRNSGRASTQYF. Looking up the rest from reference TRBV2 and TRBJ2-3 gives the full variable domain: EPEVTQTPSHQVTQMGQEVILRCVPISNHLYFYWYRQILGQKVEFLVSFYNNEISEKSEIFDDQFSVERPDGSNFTLKIRSTKLEDSAMYFCASSRNSGRASTQYFGPGTRLTVL.

The rearrangement links TRBV29-1 to TRBJ2-6; 10 nucleotides match TRBD2. Germline V CDR1 and CDR2: SQVTM, ANQGSEA. J lost 0 bases, V lost 6 bases, and 17 bases had no gene match. The CDR3 loop spans 20 amino acids. CDR3 protein: CSVESVPPSGSSSGANVLTF. Written as DNA, the CDR3 is TGCAGCGTCGAATCTGTCCCCCCTAGCGGGAGCAGCTCTGGGGCCAACGTCCTGACTTTC.

With respect to this clonotype: The junction and the germline gene differ at one end; a read error may be behind it. The J gene is TRBJ2-7, the V gene TRBV30; the D is unclear. The germline V gene encodes CDR1 GTSNPN and CDR2 SVGIG (reference sequence). The CDR3 is made up of 12 amino acids. For the CDR3, the DNA is TGTACCTGGAGTGGCCGACTTTACGAGCAGTACTTC. Protein: CTWSGRLYEQYF.